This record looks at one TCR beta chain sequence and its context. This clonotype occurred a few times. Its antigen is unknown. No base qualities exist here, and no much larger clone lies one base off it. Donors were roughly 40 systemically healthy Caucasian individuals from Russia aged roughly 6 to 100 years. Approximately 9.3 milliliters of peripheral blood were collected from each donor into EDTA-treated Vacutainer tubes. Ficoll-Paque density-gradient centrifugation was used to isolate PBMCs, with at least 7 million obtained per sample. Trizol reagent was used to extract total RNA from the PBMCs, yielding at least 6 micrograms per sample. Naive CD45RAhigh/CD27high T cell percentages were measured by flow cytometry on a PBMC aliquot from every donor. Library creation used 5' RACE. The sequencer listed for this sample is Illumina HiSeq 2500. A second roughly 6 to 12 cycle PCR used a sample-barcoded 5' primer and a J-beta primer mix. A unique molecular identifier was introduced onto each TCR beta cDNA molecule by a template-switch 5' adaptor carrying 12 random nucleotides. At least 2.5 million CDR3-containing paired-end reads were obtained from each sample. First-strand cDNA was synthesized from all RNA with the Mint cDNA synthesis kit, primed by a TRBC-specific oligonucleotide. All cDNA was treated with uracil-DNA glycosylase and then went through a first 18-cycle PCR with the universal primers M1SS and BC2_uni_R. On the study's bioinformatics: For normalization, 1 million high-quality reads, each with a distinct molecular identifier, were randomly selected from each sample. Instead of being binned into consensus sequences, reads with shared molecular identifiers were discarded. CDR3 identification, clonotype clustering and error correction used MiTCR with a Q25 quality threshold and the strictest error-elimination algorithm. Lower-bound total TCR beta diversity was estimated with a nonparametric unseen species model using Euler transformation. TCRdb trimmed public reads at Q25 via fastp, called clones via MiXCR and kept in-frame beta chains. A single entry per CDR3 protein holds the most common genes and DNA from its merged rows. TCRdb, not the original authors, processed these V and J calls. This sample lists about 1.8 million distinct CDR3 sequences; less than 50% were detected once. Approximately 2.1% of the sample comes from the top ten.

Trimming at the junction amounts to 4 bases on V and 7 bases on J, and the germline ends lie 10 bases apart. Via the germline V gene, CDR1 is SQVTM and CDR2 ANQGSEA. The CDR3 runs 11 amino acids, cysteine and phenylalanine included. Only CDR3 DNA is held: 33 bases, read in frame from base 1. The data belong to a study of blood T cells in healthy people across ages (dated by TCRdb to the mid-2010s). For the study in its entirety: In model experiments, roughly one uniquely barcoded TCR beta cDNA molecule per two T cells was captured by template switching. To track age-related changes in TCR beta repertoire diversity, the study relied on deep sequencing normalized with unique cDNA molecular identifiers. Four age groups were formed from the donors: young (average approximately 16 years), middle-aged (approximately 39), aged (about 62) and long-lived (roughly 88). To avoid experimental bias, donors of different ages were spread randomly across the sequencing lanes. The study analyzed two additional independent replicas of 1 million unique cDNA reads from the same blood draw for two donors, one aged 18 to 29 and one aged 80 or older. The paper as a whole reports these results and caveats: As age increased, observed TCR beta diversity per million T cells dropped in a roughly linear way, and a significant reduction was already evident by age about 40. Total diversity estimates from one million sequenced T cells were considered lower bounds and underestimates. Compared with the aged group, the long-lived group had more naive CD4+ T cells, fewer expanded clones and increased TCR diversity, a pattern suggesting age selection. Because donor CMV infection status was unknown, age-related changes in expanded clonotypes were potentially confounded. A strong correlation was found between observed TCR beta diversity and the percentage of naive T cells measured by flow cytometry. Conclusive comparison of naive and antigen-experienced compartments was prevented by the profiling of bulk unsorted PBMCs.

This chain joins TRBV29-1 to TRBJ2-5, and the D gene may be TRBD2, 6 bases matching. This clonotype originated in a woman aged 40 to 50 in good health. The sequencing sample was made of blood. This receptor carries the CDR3 CSVAGEGTQYF. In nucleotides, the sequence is TGCAGCGTTGCGGGGGAAGGGACCCAGTACTTC. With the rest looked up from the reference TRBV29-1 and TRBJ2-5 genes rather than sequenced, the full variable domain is SAVISQKPSRDICQRGTSLTIQCQVDSQVTMMFWYRQQPGQSLTLIATANQGSEATYESGFVIDKFPISRPNLTFSTLTVSNMSPEDSSIYLCSVAGEGTQYFGPGTRLLVL.